This TCR beta chain was documented in a study of shared T cell receptors in the human thymus (dated by TCRdb to the early 2020s). About the study as a whole: The study investigated the way shared, self-reactive T-cell receptor alpha chains are produced in the human thymus.

Comments on this clone: The antigen this receptor binds is unknown. Per-nucleotide qualities are absent, and no much larger clonotype sits a single base away.

The method was the immunoSEQ multiplex PCR assay. This is the immuneACCESS table as TCRdb keeps it, with only in-frame sequences that have V and J called. A part of the clones is gone; compared with another copy, unresolved V genes explain less than half, and the rest is unexplained. Across this sample there are about 660,000 clones, with about 90% seen only once. The ten largest clones represent 0.0094% of the sample. The trim is 6 bases for V and 1 base for J, with a gap of 18 bases between the germline ends. The CDR3 spans 16 residues, from the cysteine through the phenylalanine. Here the CDR3 DNA is all that survives: 48 bases in frame from base 1. CDR1 and CDR2, looked up from the germline V gene, are SNHLY and FYNNEI. A further study also used this sample, focusing on human thymus T cells. As described in the second report: Immunologically healthy infants undergoing open corrective cardiac surgery for congenital heart defects in Finland were used as donors. Thymus tissue was collected as surgical resects that were removed during corrective cardiac surgery. Usage of V and J gene segments appeared to be biased in both the thymic and the peripheral blood repertoires. Highly overlapping thymic TCR repertoires among unrelated individuals were reported in the related research. The study used about eight infant thymus samples plus four related peripheral blood samples to characterize TCR alpha and beta repertoires. Donor ages ranging from roughly 6 to 244 days were recorded, and several male and a couple of female infants were included in the cohort. Thymocytes were mechanically released from the tissue and were stored as pellets of about 9-33 million cells at -70 degrees C. Genomic DNA was extracted from frozen cell pellets with a QIAsymphony instrument. TCRB and TCRAD loci were amplified from a standardized quantity of quality-controlled genomic DNA using the immunoSEQ multiplex PCR assay. The amplicons spanned the V(D)J region and were long enough to cover the CDR3 and allow V and J genes to be identified. Amplicon sequencing was performed on an Illumina platform through the commercial immunoSEQ service. Corrections for primer bias and sequencing errors followed previously described methods, while TCRAD and TCRB definitions were based on the IMGT database. The repertoires were analysed using immunoSEQ Analyzer 3.0 and VDJTools for basic statistics, V/J segment usage, diversity estimates, rarefaction and pairwise overlap. Diversity was estimated using the Chao1, ChaoE, Efron-Thisted, Shannon and inverse Simpson indices, and was also estimated on datasets down-sampled to the size of the smallest sample. Repertoire overlap was determined by strict matching of CDR3 nucleotide sequence, V gene and J gene, and Jaccard-based multidimensional scaling clustering was applied. On average, thymus samples gave 800,000 or so unique TCRB clonotypes, whereas blood samples gave about 84,000.

The chain links TRBV2 with TRBJ1-1, with the identity of the D gene unclear. The sequence derives from a boy under two years old with a congenital heart defect. Donor details come from another sample of the same person, matched by shared clones. The sequenced sample was thymocytes. In nucleotides, the sequence is TGTGCCAGCAGACCAAGGGCCCCCGCGGGGAACACTGAAGCTTTCTTT. Its translation is CASRPRAPAGNTEAFF.